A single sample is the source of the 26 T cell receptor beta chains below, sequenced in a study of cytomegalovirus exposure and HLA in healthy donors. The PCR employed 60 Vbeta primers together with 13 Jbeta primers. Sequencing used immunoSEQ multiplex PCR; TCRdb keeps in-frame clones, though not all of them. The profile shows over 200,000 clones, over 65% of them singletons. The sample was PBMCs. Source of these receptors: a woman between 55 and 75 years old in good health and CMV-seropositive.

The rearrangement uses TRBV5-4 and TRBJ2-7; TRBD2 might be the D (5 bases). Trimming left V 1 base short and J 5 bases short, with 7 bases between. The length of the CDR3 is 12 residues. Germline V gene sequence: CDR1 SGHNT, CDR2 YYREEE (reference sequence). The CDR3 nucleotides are TGTGCCAGCAGCTTGACCGGGAACGAGCAGTACTTC. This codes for CASSLTGNEQYF. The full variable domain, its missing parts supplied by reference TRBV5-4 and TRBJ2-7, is ETGVTQSPTHLIKTRGQQVTLRCSSQSGHNTVSWYQQALGQGPQFIFQYYREEENGRGNFPPRFSGLQFPNYSSELNVNALELDDSALYLCASSLTGNEQYFGPGTRLTVT.

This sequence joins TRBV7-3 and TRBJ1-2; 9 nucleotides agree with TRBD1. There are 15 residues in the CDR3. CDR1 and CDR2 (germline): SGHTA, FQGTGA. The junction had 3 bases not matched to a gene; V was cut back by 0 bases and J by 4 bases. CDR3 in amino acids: CASSLTTGGVYGYTF. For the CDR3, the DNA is TGTGCCAGCAGCTTAACGACAGGGGGAGTCTATGGCTACACCTTC. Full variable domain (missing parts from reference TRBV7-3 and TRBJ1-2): GAGVSQTPSNKVTEKGKYVELRCDPISGHTALYWYRQSLGQGPEFLIYFQGTGAADDSGLPNDRFFAVRPEGSVSTLKIQRTERGDSAVYLCASSLTTGGVYGYTFGSGTRLTVV.

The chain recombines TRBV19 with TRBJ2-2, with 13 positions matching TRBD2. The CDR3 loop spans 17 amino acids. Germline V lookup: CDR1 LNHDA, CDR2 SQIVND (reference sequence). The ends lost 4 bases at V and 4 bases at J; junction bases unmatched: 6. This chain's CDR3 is CASSRRLAGGLTGELFF. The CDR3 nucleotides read TGTGCCAGTAGTAGACGACTAGCGGGGGGTCTCACCGGGGAGCTGTTTTTT.

CDR3 protein: CASSDRTGGRNQPQHF. The CDR3 DNA follows: TGTGCCAGCAGTGACAGAACAGGGGGGCGCAATCAGCCCCAGCATTTT. The genes are TRBV6-1 and TRBJ1-5, with 8 bases lining up with TRBD1. The CDR3 loop spans 16 amino acids. The germline V gene has CDR1 MNHNS and CDR2 SASEGT. The V gene end was trimmed by 3 bases and the J gene end by 2 bases; junction bases not matched to a gene: 6.

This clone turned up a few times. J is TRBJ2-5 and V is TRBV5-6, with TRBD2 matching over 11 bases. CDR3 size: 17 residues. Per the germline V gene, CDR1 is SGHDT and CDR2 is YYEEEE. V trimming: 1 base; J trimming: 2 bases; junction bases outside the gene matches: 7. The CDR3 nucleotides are TGTGCCAGCAGCTTGCACCCGAGGACTAGCGGGCAAGAGACCCAGTACTTC. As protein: CASSLHPRTSGQETQYF.

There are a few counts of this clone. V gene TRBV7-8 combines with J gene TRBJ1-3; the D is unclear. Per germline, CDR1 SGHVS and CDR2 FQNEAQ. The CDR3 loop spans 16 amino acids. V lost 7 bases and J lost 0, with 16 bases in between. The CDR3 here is CASTPMAVFSGNTIYF. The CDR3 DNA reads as TGTGCCAGCACCCCAATGGCAGTCTTCTCTGGAAACACCATATATTTT.

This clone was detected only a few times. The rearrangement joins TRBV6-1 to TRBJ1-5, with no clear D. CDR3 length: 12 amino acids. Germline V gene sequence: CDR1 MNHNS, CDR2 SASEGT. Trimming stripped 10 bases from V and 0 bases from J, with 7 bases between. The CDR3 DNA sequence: TGTGCCACTCACTATAGCAATCAGCCCCAGCATTTT. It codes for CATHYSNQPQHF.

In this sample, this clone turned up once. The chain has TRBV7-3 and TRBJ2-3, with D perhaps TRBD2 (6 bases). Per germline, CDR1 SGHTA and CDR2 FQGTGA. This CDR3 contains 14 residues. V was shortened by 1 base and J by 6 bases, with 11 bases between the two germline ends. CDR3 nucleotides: TGTGCCAGCAGCTTAAGCCTAGCGAGTGATACGCAGTATTTT. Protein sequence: CASSLSLASDTQYF. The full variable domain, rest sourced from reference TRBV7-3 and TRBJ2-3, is GAGVSQTPSNKVTEKGKYVELRCDPISGHTALYWYRQSLGQGPEFLIYFQGTGAADDSGLPNDRFFAVRPEGSVSTLKIQRTERGDSAVYLCASSLSLASDTQYFGPGTRLTVL.

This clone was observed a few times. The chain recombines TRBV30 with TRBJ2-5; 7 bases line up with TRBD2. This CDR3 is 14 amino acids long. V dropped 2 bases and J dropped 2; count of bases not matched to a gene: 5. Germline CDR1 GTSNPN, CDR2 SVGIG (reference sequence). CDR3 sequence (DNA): TGTGCCTGGAGTTTCGGGGGGACTCAAGAGACCCAGTACTTC. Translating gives CAWSFGGTQETQYF.

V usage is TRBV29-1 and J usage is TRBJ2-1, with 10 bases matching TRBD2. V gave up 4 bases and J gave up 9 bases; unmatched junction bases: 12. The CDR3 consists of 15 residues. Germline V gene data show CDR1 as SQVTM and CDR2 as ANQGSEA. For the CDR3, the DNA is TGCAGCGTTGTTGGGACTAGCGACTATGGGGGTGAGCAGTTCTTC. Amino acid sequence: CSVVGTSDYGGEQFF.

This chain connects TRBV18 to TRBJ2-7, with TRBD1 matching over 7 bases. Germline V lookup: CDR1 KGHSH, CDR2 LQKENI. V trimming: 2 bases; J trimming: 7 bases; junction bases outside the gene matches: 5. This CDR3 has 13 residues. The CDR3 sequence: CASSPATGQEQYF. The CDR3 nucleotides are TGTGCCAGCTCACCAGCGACAGGGCAGGAGCAGTACTTC.

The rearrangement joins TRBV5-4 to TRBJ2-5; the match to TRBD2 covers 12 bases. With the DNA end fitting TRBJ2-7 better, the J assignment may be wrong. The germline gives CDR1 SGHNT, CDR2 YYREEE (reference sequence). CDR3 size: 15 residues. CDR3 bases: TGTGCCAGCAGGCCCGGACTAGCGGGGACCTACGAGCAGTACTTC. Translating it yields CASRPGLAGTYEQYF.

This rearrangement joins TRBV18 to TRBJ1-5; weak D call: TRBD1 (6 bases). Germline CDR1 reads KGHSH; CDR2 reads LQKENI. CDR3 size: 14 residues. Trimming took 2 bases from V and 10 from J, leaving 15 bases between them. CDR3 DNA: TGTGCCAGCTCACCAATGGCAGGGGATTCACCCCAGCATTTT. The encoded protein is CASSPMAGDSPQHF.

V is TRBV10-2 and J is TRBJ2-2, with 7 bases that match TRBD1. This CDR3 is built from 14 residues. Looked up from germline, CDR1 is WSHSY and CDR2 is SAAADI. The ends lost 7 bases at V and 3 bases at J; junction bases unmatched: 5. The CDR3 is CASNRQGDTGELFF. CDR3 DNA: TGCGCCAGCAATCGGCAGGGGGACACCGGGGAGCTGTTTTTT.

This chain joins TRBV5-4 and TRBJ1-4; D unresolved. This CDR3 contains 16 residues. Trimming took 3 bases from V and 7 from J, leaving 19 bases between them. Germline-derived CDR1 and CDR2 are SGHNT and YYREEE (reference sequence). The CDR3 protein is CASSSQVGPMGEKLFF. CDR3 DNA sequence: TGTGCCAGCAGCTCTCAGGTCGGCCCGATGGGTGAAAAACTGTTTTTT.

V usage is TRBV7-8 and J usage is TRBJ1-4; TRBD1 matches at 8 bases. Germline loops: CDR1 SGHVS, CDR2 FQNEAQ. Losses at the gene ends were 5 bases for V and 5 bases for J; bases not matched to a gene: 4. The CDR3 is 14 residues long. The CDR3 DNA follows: TGTGCCAGCAGCGCTAGACAGGGGAATGAAAAACTGTTTTTT. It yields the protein CASSARQGNEKLFF.

The CDR3 region is CASISGNGYTF. The CDR3 DNA follows: TGTGCCAGCATTTCAGGGAATGGCTACACCTTC. The genes are TRBV28 and TRBJ1-2; a possible D gene is TRBD1 (5 bases). With 7 bases removed from V and 6 bases from J, the gap between germline ends came to 9 bases. CDR3 size: 11 residues. In germline, CDR1 is MDHEN, CDR2 SYDVKM.

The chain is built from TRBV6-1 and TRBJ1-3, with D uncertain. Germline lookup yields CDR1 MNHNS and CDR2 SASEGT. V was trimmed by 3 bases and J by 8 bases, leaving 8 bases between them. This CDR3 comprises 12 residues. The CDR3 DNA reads TGTGCCAGCAGTGACCAGGTAGACACCATATATTTT. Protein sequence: CASSDQVDTIYF.

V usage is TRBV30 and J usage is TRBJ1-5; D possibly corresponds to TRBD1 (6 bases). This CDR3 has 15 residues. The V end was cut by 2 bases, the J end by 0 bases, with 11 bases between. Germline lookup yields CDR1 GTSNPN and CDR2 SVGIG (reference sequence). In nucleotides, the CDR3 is TGTGCCTGGAGTCCGGACAGCCTTAGCAATCAGCCCCAGCATTTT. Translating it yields CAWSPDSLSNQPQHF.

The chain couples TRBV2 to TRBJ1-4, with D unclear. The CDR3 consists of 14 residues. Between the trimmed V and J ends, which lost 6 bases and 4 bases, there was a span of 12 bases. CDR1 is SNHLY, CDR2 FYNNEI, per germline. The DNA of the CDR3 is TGTGCCAGCAGCCAAGGGAGGAGTAATGAAAAACTGTTTTTT. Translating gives CASSQGRSNEKLFF. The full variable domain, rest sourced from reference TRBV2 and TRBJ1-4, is EPEVTQTPSHQVTQMGQEVILRCVPISNHLYFYWYRQILGQKVEFLVSFYNNEISEKSEIFDDQFSVERPDGSNFTLKIRSTKLEDSAMYFCASSQGRSNEKLFFGSGTQLSVL.

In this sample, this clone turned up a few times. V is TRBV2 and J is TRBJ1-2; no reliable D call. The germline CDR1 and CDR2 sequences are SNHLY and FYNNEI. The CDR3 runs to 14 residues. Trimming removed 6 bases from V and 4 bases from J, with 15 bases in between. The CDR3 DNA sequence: TGTGCCAGCAGGGTTAGGACGACTAGCTATGGCTACACCTTC. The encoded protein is CASRVRTTSYGYTF.

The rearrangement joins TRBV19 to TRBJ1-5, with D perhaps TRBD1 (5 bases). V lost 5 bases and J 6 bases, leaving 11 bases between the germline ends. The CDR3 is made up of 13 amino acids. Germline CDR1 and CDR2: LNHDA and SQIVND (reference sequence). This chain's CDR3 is CASSPGHGQPQHF. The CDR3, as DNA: TGTGCCAGTAGTCCAGGGCACGGTCAGCCCCAGCATTTT.

This CDR3 reads CASSLETGGYEQYF. CDR3 nucleotides: TGTGCCAGCAGTTTGGAGACAGGGGGATACGAGCAGTACTTC. The chain is built from TRBV28 and TRBJ2-7; 9 nucleotides line up with TRBD1. There are 14 residues in the CDR3. V shed 3 bases, J shed 4 bases, and the junction held 4 bases outside the gene matches. Germline CDR1 is MDHEN and CDR2 is SYDVKM.

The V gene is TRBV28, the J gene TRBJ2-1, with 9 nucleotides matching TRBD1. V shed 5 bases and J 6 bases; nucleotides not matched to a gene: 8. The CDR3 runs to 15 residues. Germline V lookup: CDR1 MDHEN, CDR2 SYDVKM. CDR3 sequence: CASSTAGTGRNEQFF. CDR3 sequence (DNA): TGTGCCAGCAGTACAGCAGGGACAGGGCGCAATGAGCAGTTCTTC.

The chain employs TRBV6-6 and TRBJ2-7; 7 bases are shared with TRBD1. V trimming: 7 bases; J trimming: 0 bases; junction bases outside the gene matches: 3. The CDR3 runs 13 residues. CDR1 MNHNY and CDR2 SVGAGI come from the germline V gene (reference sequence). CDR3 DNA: TGTGCCAGCAATCGGGACAGCTCCTACGAGCAGTACTTC. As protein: CASNRDSSYEQYF.

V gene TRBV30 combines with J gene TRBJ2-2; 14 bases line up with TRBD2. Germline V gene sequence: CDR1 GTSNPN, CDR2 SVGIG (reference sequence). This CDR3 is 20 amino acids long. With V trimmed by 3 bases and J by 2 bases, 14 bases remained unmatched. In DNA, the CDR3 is TGTGCCTGGAGGGTTAGGACTAGCGGGAGGCGAAACAGAAACACCGGGGAGCTGTTTTTT. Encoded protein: CAWRVRTSGRRNRNTGELFF.